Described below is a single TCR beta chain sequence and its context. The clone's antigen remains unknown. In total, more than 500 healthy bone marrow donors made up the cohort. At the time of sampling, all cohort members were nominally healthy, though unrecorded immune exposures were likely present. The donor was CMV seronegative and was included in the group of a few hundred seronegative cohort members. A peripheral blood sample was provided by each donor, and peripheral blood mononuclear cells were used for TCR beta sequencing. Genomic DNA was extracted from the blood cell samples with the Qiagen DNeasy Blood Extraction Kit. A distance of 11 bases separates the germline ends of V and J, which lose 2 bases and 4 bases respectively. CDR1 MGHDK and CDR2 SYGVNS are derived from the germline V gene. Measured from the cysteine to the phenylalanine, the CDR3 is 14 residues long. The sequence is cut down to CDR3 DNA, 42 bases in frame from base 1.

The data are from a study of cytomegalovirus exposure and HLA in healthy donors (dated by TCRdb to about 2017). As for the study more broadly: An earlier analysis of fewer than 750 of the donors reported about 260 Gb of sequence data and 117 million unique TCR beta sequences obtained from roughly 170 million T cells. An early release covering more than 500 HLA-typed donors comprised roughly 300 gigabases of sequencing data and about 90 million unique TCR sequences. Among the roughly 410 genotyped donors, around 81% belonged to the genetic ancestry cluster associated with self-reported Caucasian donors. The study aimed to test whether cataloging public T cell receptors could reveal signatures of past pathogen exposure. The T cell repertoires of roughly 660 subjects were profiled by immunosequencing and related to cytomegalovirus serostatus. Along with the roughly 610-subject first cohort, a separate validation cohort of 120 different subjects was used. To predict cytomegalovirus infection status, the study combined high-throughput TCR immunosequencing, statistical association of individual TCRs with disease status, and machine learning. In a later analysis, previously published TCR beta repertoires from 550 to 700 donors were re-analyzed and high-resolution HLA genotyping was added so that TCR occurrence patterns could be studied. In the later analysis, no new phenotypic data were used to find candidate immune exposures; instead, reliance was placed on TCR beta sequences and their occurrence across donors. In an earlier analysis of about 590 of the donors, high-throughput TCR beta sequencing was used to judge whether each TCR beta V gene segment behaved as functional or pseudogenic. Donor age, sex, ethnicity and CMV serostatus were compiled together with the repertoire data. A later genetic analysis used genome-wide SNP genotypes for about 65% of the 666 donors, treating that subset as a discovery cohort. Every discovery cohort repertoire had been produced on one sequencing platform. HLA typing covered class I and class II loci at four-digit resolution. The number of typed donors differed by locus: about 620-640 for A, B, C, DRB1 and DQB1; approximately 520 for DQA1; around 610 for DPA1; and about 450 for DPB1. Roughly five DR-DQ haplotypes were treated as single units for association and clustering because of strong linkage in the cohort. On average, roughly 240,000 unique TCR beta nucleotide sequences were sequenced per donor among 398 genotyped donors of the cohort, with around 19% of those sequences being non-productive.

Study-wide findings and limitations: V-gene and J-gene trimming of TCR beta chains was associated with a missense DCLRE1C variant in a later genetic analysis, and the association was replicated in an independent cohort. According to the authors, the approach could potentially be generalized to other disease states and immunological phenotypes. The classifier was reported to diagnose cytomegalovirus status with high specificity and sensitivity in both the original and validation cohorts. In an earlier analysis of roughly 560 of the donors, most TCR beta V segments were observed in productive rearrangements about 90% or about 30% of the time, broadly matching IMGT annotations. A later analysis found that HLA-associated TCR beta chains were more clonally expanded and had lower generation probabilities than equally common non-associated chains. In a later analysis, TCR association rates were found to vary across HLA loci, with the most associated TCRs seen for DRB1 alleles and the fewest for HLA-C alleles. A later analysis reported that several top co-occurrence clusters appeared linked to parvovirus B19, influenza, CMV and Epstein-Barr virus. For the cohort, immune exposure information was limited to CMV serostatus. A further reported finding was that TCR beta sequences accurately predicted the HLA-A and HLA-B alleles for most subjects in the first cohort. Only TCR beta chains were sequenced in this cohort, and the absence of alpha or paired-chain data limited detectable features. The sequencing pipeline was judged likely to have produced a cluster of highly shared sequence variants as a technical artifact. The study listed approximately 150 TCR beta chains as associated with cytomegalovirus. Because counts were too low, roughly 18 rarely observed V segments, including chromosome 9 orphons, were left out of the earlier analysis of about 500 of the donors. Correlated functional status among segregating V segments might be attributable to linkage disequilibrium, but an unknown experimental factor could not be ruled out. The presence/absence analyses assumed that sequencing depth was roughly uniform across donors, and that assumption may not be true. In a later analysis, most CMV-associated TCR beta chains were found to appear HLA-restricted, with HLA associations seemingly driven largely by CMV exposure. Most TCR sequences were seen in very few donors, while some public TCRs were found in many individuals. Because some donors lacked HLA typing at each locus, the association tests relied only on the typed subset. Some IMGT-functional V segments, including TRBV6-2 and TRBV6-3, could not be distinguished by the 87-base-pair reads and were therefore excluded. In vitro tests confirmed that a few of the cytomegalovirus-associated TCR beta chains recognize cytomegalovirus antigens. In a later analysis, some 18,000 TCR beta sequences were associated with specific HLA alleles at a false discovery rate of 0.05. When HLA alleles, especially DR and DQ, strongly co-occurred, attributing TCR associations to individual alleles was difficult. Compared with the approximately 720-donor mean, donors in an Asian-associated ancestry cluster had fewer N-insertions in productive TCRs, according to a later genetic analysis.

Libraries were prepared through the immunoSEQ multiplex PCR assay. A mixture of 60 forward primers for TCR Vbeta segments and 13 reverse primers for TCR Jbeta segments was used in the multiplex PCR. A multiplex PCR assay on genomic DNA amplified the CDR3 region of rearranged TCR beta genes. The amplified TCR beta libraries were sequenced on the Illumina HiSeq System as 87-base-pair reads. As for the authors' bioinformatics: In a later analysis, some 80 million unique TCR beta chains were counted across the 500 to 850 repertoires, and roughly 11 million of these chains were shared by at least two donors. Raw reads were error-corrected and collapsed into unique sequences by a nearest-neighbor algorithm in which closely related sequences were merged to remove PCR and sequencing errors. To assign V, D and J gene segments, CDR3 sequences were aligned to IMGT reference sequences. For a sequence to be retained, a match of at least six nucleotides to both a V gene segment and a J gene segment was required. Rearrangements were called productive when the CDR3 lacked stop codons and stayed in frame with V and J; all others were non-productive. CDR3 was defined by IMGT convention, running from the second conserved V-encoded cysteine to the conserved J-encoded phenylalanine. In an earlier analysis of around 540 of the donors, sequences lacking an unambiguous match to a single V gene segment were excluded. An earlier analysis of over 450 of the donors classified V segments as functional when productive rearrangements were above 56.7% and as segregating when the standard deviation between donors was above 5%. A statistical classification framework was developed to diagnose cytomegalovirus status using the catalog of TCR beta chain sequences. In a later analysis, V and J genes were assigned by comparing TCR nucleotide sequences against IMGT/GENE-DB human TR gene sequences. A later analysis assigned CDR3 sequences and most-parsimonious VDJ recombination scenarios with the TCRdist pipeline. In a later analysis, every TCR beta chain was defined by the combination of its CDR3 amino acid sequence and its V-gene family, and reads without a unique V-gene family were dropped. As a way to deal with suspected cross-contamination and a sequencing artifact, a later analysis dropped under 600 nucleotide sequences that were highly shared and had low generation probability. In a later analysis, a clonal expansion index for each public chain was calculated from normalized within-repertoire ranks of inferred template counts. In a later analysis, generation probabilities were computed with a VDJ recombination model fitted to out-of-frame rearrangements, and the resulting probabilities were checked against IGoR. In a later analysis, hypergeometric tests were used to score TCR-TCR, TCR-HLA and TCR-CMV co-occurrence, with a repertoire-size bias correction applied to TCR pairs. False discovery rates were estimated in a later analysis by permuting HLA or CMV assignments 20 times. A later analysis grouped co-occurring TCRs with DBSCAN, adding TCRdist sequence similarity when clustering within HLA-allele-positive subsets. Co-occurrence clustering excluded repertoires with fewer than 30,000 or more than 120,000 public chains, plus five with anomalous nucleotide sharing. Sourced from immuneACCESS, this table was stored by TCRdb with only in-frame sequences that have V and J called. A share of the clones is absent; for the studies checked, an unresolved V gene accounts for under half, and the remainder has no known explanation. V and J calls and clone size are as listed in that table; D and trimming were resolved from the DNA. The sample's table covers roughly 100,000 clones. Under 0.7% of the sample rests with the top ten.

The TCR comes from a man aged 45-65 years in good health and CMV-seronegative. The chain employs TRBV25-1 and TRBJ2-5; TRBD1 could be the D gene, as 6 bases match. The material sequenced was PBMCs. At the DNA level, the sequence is TGTGCCAGCAGTGAACCAGGGGTGATAGAGACCCAGTACTTC. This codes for CASSEPGVIETQYF.